This passage covers 20 T cell receptor beta chains from one sample sequenced in a study of blood T cell repertoires in COVID-19. Generated by immunoSEQ multiplex PCR, the TCRdb table keeps only in-frame clones and is missing some. The profile shows about 300,000 clones, about nine tenths of them singletons. Sequencing was performed on PBMCs or T cells enriched from blood (not recorded which). These receptors all come from a woman between 18 and 30 years old who had recovered from COVID-19.

This clone showed up just a few times. V and J are TRBV3-1 (or the pseudogene TRBV3-2) and TRBJ1-5; the match to TRBD1 covers 7 bases. Germline V CDR1 and CDR2: LGHDT, YNNKEL (reference sequence). V lost 2 bases, J lost 6 bases, and 4 bases stayed unmatched. The length of the CDR3 is 14 residues. This chain's CDR3 is CASSQIPGGQPQHF. CDR3 sequence (DNA): TGTGCCAGCAGCCAAATCCCAGGGGGTCAGCCCCAGCATTTT.

The rearrangement joins TRBV24-1 to TRBJ1-2, with a tentative D call TRBD1 (6 bases). The CDR3 length is 13 residues. V was clipped by 12 bases and J by 8 bases, with 21 bases between them. Germline CDR1 KGHDR, CDR2 SFDVKD. CDR3 protein: CASPPGTSQGYTF. The CDR3 DNA reads as TGTGCCTCGCCCCCCGGGACATCACAGGGCTACACCTTC.

This chain joins TRBV4-2 and TRBJ2-3; D possibly corresponds to TRBD2 (6 bases). The CDR3 extends over 16 amino acids. Per the germline V gene, CDR1 is LGHNA and CDR2 is YNFKEQ. V lost 1 base and J 0 bases, leaving 11 bases between the germline ends. Written as DNA, the CDR3 is TGTGCCAGCAGCCAAGCATTCGGGACTAGCACAGATACGCAGTATTTT. Translation gives CASSQAFGTSTDTQYF.

The chain combines TRBV5-6 with TRBJ2-5; 15 bases map to TRBD2. Unmatched junction bases numbered 4, after V lost 5 bases and J lost 5 bases. From germline, CDR1 is SGHDT and CDR2 YYEEEE. The CDR3 totals 15 residues. CDR3 nucleotides: TGTGCCAGCAGGCGGACTAGCGGGGGGGTTGAGACCCAGTACTTC. It yields the protein CASRRTSGGVETQYF.

V and J are TRBV5-1 and TRBJ2-7, with 13 bases aligning to TRBD2. This CDR3 has 17 amino acids. Germline V lookup: CDR1 SGHRS, CDR2 YFSETQ. Trimming at V came to 4 bases and at J to 2 bases, leaving 9 bases not matched to a gene. The CDR3 region is CASSLGLAGEIPYEQYF. The CDR3 DNA is TGCGCCAGCAGCCTCGGACTAGCGGGGGAAATACCCTACGAGCAGTACTTC.

V is TRBV29-1 and J is TRBJ2-2, with D tentatively TRBD1 (6 bases). CDR3 length equals 13 residues. Trimming removed 6 bases at V and 0 bases at J, with 8 bases between. In germline, CDR1 is SQVTM, CDR2 ANQGSEA. For the CDR3, the DNA is TGCAGCGTGGACAGACCGAACACCGGGGAGCTGTTTTTT. Encoded protein: CSVDRPNTGELFF.

The chain carries TRBV6-1 and TRBJ1-6; no clear D gene. The CDR3 is 15 residues long. CDR1 and CDR2 (germline): MNHNS, SASEGT. The V end lost 3 bases, the J end lost 8 bases, and 14 bases lay between the germline ends. In DNA form, the CDR3 reads TGTGCCAGCAGTGATCAGGCCGGCTGGGATTCACCCCTCCACTTT. Translated: CASSDQAGWDSPLHF.

The chain recombines TRBV7-2 with TRBJ2-7, with no clear D. The CDR3 length is 13 residues. The germline CDR1 and CDR2 sequences are SGHTA and FQGNSA. Trimming shortened V by 1 base and J by 4 bases, and 8 bases separated the two germline ends. DNA of the CDR3: TGTGCCAGCAGCTTAGGGCTGAAATACGAGCAGTACTTC. This codes for CASSLGLKYEQYF.

As DNA, the CDR3 is TGTGCCAGCAGTTCCAGAGGAGGGCATCAGCCCCAGCATTTT. This codes for CASSSRGGHQPQHF. The chain has TRBV6-5 and TRBJ1-5; D remains ambiguous. There are 14 residues in the CDR3. Trimming removed 4 bases from V and 5 bases from J, with 12 bases in between. CDR1 MNHEY and CDR2 SVGAGI come from the germline V gene.

This CDR3 is CASSPTRQKPNSPLHF. For the CDR3, the DNA is TGTGCCAGCAGTCCAACAAGACAGAAACCTAATTCACCCCTCCACTTT. The chain links TRBV2 to TRBJ1-6; TRBD1 might be the D (5 bases). Germline CDR1 SNHLY, CDR2 FYNNEI. The CDR3 sequence is 16 residues long. V dropped 5 bases and J dropped 6 bases, with 17 bases sitting between them.

The V gene is TRBV27, the J gene TRBJ1-1; possible D gene TRBD1, 6 bases. Germline V lookup: CDR1 MNHEY, CDR2 SMNVEV (reference sequence). Trimming left V 5 bases short and J 2 bases short, with 15 bases between. This CDR3 contains 15 residues. CDR3 in amino acids: CASSPRQGLNTEAFF. The CDR3 DNA reads as TGTGCCAGCAGTCCGCGGCAGGGGCTAAACACTGAAGCTTTCTTT.

This clone was recorded once. The chain couples TRBV28 to TRBJ2-7; maybe TRBD2 (6 bases). The CDR3 sequence is 14 residues long. Germline V lookup: CDR1 MDHEN, CDR2 SYDVKM. With 5 bases removed from V and 2 bases from J, the gap between germline ends came to 13 bases. CDR3 DNA sequence: TGTGCCAGCAGTAGACTAGTTAGGCCCTACGAGCAGTACTTC. This sequence encodes CASSRLVRPYEQYF.

CDR3 in amino acids: CASSPEPLLTDTQYF. The CDR3 nucleotides read TGTGCCAGCTCACCAGAGCCTCTGCTCACAGATACGCAGTATTTT. The chain recombines TRBV18 with TRBJ2-3; D uncertain. Germline CDR1 KGHSH, CDR2 LQKENI. CDR3 length equals 15 residues. Trimming shortened V by 2 bases and J by 2 bases, and 11 bases separated the two germline ends.

The rearrangement joins TRBV5-1 to TRBJ2-7, with 9 bases that match TRBD1. The CDR3 runs 15 residues. Germline lookup yields CDR1 SGHRS and CDR2 YFSETQ. J gave up 12 bases and V 5 bases, and 18 bases lay outside the gene matches. The CDR3 protein is CASSFPGQGQLKGYF. In DNA form, the CDR3 reads TGCGCCAGCAGTTTTCCGGGACAGGGACAATTAAAGGGGTACTTC. Full variable domain (remainder filled in from reference TRBV5-1 and TRBJ2-7): KAGVTQTPRYLIKTRGQQVTLSCSPISGHRSVSWYQQTPGQGLQFLFEYFSETQRNKGNFPGRFSGRQFSNSRSEMNVSTLELGDSALYLCASSFPGQGQLKGYFGPGTRLTVT.

The rearrangement links TRBV7-9 to TRBJ2-1; 7 bases align to TRBD1. The CDR3 contains 12 residues. Per the germline V gene, CDR1 is SEHNR and CDR2 is FQNEAQ (reference sequence). With V trimmed by 10 bases and J by 9 bases, 9 bases remained unmatched. The CDR3, as DNA: TGTGCCACTTCCGGACAGGTTGCTGAGCAGTTCTTC. It is translated as CATSGQVAEQFF.

The table lists this clone with a count of one. V gene TRBV12-3 or TRBV12-4 combines with J gene TRBJ1-2; D unclear. V lost 6 bases and J lost 8, with 13 bases in between. The CDR3 has 12 amino acids. CDR3 region: CASSLGDGGYTF. DNA for the CDR3: TGTGCCAGCAGCCTCGGGGATGGGGGCTACACCTTC.

This chain connects TRBV6-5 to TRBJ1-1; unclear D gene. The germline gives CDR1 MNHEY, CDR2 SVGAGI. This CDR3 comprises 13 residues. Trimming shortened V by 4 bases and J by 1 base, and 7 bases separated the two germline ends. CDR3 sequence reads: CASSSTQNTEAFF. The CDR3, as DNA: TGTGCCAGCAGTTCGACACAGAACACTGAAGCTTTCTTT.

The chain links TRBV4-1 to TRBJ2-7; 7 nucleotides match TRBD1. The CDR3 loop spans 16 amino acids. Germline CDR1 reads MGHRA; CDR2 reads YSYEKL. J lost 0 bases, V lost 0 bases, and 5 bases had no gene match. Here the CDR3 DNA reads TGCGCCAGCAGCCAAGATAGGACAGGCACCTCCTACGAGCAGTACTTC. Translating it yields CASSQDRTGTSYEQYF.

The rearrangement uses TRBV30 and TRBJ1-5; 8 nucleotides line up with TRBD1. The germline CDR1 and CDR2 sequences are GTSNPN and SVGIG (reference sequence). V lost 7 bases to trimming and J lost 3 bases; unmatched junction nucleotides: 5. The CDR3 runs 13 residues. CDR3 nucleotides: TGTGCCTTTGCAGGGGGCTTCAATCAGCCCCAGCATTTT. Amino acids: CAFAGGFNQPQHF.

J is TRBJ2-1 and V is TRBV29-1, with 9 bases matching TRBD1. Germline assignment: CDR1 SQVTM and CDR2 ANQGSEA. CDR3 size: 14 residues. Trimming at V came to 8 bases and at J to 8 bases, leaving 13 bases not matched to a gene. The CDR3 nucleotides read TGCAGCACGCACCTGGGACAGGGTGCGGATGAGCAGTTCTTC. Translated: CSTHLGQGADEQFF.